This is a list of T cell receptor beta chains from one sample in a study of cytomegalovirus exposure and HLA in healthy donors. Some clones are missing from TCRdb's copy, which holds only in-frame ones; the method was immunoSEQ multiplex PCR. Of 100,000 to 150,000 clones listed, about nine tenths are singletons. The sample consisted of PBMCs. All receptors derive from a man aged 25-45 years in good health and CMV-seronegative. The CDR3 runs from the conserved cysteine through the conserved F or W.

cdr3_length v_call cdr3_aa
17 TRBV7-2 CASSLAPPGRGMIPLHF
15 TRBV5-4 CASSDGPLYYNEQFF
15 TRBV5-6 CASSLTSGRSYEQFF
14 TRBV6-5 CASSTGQGYYEQYF
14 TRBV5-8 CASSRRGLSEKLFF
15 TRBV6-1 CASTEGTGHGETQYF
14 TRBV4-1 CASSQVAGSYEQYF
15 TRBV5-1 CASSWEQRNTGELFF
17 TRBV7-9 CASSSPPGQGMNTEAFF
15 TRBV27 CASSLSGLAGYEQYF
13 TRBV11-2 CASSLAGNHEQFF
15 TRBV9 CASTGVGPNTGELFF
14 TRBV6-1 CASSAPSGSNEQFF
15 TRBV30 CAWSTGGAVGVGQYF
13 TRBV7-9 CASSTGQIYGYTF
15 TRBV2 CASRDWTQGFSLQYF
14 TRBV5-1 CASSQGSMNTEAFF
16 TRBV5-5 CASSQLVWQGAYEQYF
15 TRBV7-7 CASSLEGGRGETQYF
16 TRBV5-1 CASSLVFQTMNTEAFF
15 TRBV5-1 CASSQQTGNTGELFF
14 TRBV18 CASSPRTGGEKLFF
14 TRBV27 CASSWTSGSYEQYF
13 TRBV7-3 CASSLDSSSGYTF